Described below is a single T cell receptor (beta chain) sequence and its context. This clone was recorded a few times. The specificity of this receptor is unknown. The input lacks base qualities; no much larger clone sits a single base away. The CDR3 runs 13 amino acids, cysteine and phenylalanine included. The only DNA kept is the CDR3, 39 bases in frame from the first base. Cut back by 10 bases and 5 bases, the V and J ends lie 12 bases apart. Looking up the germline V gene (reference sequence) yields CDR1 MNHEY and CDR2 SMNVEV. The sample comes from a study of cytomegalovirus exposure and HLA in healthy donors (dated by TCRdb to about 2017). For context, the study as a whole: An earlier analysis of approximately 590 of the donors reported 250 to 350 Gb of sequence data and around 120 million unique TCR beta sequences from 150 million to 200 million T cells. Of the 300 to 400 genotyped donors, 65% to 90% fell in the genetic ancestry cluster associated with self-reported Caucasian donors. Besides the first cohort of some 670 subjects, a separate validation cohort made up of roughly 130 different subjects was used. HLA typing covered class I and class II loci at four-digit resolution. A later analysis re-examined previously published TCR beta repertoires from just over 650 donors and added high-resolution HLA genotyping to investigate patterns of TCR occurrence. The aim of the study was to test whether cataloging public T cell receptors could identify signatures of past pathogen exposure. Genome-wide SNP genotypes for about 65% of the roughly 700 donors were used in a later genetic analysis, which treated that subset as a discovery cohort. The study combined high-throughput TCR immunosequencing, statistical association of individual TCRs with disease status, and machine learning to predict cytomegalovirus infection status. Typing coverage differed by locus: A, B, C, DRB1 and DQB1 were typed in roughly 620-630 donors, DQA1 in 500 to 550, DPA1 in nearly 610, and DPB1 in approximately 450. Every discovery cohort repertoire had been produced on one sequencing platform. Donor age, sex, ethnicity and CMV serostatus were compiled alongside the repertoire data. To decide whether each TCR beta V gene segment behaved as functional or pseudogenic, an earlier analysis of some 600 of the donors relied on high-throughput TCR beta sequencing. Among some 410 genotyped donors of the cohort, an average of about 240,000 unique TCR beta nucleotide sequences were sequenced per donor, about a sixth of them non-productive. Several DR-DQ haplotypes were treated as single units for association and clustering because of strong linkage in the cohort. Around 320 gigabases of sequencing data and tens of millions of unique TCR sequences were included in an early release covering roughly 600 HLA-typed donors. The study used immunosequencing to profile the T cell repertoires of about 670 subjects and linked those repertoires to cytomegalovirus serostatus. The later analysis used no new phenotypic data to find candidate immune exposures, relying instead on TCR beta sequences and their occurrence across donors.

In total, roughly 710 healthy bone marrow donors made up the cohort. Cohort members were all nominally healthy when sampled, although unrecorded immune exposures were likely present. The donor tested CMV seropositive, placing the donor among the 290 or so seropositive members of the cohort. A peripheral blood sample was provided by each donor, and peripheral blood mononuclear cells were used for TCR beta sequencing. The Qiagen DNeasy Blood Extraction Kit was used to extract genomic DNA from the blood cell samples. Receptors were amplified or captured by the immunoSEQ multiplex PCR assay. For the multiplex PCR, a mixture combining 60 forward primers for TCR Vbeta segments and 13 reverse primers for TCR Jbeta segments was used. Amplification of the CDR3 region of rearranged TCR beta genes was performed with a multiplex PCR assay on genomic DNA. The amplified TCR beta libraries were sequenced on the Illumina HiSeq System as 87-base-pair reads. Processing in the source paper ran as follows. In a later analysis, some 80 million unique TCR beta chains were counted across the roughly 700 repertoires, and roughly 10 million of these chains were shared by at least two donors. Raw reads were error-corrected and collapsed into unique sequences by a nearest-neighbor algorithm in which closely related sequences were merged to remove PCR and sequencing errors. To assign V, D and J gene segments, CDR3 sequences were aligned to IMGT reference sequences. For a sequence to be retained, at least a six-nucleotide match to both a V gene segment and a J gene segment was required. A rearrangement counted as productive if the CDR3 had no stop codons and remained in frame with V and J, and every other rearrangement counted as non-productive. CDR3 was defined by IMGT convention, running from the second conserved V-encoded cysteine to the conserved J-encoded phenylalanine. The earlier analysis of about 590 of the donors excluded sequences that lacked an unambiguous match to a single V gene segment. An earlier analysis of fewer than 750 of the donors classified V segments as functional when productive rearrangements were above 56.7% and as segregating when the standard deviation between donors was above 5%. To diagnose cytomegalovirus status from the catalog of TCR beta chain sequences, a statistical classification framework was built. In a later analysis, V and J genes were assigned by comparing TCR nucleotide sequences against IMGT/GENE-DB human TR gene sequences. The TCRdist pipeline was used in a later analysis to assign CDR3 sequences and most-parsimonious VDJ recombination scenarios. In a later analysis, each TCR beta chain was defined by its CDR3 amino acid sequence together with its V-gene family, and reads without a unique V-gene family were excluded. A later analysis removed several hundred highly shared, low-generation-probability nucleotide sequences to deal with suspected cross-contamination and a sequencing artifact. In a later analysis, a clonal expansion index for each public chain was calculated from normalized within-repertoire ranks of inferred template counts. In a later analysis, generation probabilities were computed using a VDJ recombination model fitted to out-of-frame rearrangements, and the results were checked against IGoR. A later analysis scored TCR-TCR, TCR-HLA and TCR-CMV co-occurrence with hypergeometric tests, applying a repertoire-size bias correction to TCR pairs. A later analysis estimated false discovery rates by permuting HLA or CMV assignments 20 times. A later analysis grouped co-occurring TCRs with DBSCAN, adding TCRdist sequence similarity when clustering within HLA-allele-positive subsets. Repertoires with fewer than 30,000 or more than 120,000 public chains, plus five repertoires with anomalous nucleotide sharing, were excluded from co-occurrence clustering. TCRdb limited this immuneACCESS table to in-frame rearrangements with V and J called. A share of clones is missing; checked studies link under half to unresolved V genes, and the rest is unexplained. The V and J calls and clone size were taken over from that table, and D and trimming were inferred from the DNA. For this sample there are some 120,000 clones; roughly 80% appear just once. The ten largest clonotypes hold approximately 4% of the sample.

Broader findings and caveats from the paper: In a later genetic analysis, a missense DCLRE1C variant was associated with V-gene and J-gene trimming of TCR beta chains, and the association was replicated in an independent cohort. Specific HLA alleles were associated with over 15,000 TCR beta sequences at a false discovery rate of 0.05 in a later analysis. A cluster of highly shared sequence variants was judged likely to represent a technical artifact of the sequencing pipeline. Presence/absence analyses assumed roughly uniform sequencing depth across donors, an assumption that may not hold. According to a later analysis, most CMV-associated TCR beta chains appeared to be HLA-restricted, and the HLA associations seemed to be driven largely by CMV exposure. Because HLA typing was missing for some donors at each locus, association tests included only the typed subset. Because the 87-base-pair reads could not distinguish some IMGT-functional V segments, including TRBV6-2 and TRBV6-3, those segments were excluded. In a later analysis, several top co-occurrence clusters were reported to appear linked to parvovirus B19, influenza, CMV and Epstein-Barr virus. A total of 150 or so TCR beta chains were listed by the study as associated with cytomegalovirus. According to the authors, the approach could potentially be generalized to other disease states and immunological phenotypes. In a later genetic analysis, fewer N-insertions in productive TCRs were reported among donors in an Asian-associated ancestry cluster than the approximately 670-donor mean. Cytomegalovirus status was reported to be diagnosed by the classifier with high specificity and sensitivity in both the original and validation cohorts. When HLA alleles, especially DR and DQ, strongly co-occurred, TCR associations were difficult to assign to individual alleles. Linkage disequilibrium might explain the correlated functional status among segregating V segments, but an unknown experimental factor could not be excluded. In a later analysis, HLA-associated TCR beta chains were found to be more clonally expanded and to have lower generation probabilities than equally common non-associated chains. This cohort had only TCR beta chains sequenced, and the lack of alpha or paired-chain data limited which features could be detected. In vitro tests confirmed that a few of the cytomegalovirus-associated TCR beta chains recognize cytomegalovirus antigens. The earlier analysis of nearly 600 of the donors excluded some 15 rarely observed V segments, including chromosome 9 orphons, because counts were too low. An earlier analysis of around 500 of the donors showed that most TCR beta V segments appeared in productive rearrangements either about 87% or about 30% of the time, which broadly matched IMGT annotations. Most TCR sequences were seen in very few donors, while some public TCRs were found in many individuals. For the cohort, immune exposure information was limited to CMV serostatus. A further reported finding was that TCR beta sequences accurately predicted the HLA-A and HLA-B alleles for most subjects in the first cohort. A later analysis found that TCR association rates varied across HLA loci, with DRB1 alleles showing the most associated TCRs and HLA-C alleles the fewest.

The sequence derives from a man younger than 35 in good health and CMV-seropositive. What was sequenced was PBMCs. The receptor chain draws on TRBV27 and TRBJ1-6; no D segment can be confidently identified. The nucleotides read TGTGCCACCCGCCGACATAATAATTCACCCCTCCACTTT. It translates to CATRRHNNSPLHF.